The 25 T cell receptor beta chains reported below all come from one sample, sequenced in a study of control samples from healthy donors and cancer patients. Clones were sequenced by immunoSEQ multiplex PCR, and TCRdb holds only the in-frame ones, with some missing. The data contain approximately 100,000 clones, under 90% of them singletons. The sequenced sample was blood. Source of these receptors: a woman between 35 and 50 years old in good health.

V gene TRBV5-1 combines with J gene TRBJ1-2; D may be TRBD1 (6 bases). The CDR3 has 14 residues. V was pared by 2 bases and J by 8 bases, with 16 bases between. Germline CDR1 is SGHRS and CDR2 is YFSETQ. The CDR3 sequence is CASSFSTGARGYTF. The CDR3 DNA reads TGCGCCAGCAGCTTTTCCACGGGGGCGCGAGGCTACACCTTC.

This rearrangement joins TRBV27 to TRBJ1-4; D remains ambiguous. The CDR3 runs 13 residues. Germline values: CDR1 MNHEY, CDR2 SMNVEV (reference sequence). With 6 bases removed from V and 7 bases from J, the gap between germline ends came to 12 bases. DNA of the CDR3: TGTGCCAGCAGGAGGGCCCCTGGTGAAAAACTGTTTTTT. Protein: CASRRAPGEKLFF.

The CDR3 coding sequence is TGTGCCAGCAGCTTTCGACAGGGGGCGTCCCATCTCCTCTACGAGCAGTACTTC. Protein product: CASSFRQGASHLLYEQYF. The V and J genes are TRBV5-5 and TRBJ2-7; 10 bases fit TRBD1. CDR3 length: 18 residues. The V gene's germline CDR1 is SGHKS and CDR2 YYEKEE (reference sequence). With 2 bases clipped from V and 3 bases from J, the junction kept 14 bases outside the gene matches.

This chain connects TRBV4-3 to TRBJ1-2, with D perhaps matching TRBD1 (6 bases). Looked up from germline, CDR1 is LGHNA and CDR2 is YSLEER. V lost 3 bases to trimming and J lost 8 bases, with 10 bases between them. This CDR3 is 12 amino acids long. CDR3 residues: CASSQGDIGYTF. CDR3 bases: TGCGCCAGCAGCCAGGGGGACATCGGCTACACCTTC.

This clone was detected once. The chain carries TRBV5-1 and TRBJ1-6, with D uncertain. The V gene lost 5 bases and the J gene lost 5 bases, with 5 bases spanning the gap. The germline gives CDR1 SGHRS, CDR2 YFSETQ. CDR3 length: 12 residues. Here the CDR3 DNA reads TGCGCCAGCAGGATCGATAATTCACCCCTCCACTTT. This translates into CASRIDNSPLHF.

Details on this clone: Other DNA sequences from this sample encode an identical CDR3 as well. This chain joins TRBV2 and TRBJ1-1; TRBD1 might be the D (5 bases). This CDR3 has 14 amino acids. The V gene lost 2 bases and the J gene lost 4 bases, with 11 bases spanning the gap. Germline values: CDR1 SNHLY, CDR2 FYNNEI. CDR3 region: CASSETAGGTEAFF. CDR3 DNA sequence: TGTGCCAGCAGTGAAACCGCCGGGGGCACTGAAGCTTTCTTT.

The chain is built from TRBV5-1 and TRBJ1-4, with TRBD1 matching 7 bases. There are 13 residues in the CDR3. J gave up 13 bases and V 4 bases, and 10 bases lay outside the gene matches. Germline CDR1 and CDR2: SGHRS and YFSETQ. CDR3 DNA sequence: TGCGCCAGCAGCATAGAGACAGGGAGGAGACTGTTTTTT. Translation gives CASSIETGRRLFF. The full variable domain, completed using reference TRBV5-1 and TRBJ1-4, is KAGVTQTPRYLIKTRGQQVTLSCSPISGHRSVSWYQQTPGQGLQFLFEYFSETQRNKGNFPGRFSGRQFSNSRSEMNVSTLELGDSALYLCASSIETGRRLFFGSGTQLSVL.

The chain is built from TRBV18 and TRBJ1-4; TRBD1 matches at 7 bases. CDR1 is KGHSH and CDR2 is LQKENI in the germline V gene. V was pared by 3 bases and J by 3 bases, with 1 base of the junction left unmatched. The CDR3 has 14 amino acids. The CDR3 spells CASSPGQSNEKLFF. The CDR3 DNA is TGTGCCAGCTCACCGGGACAGTCTAATGAAAAACTGTTTTTT.

This chain uses TRBV6-1 with TRBJ1-6; D perhaps matches TRBD1 (5 bases). With 4 bases removed from V and 6 bases from J, the gap between germline ends came to 13 bases. In germline, CDR1 is MNHNS, CDR2 SASEGT. CDR3 length equals 15 residues. CDR3 coding DNA: TGTGCCAGCAGTGCCAGTTCGGGGCCTAATTCACCCCTCCACTTT. This encodes CASSASSGPNSPLHF.

The chain has TRBV7-9 and TRBJ2-2; TRBD2 matches at 10 bases. With V trimmed by 3 bases and J by 3 bases, 13 bases remained unmatched. Germline V CDR1 and CDR2: SEHNR, FQNEAQ (reference sequence). This CDR3 region has 19 residues. DNA for the CDR3: TGTGCCAGCAGCTTCCCGGGGGCAGCGGGGGGGCTGGACACCGGGGAGCTGTTTTTT. Its protein product is CASSFPGAAGGLDTGELFF.

The table lists this clone with a few counts. The chain combines TRBV6-2 or TRBV6-3 with TRBJ1-6; 9 bases are a match to TRBD1. J gave up 1 base and V 4 bases, and 8 bases lay outside the gene matches. From germline, CDR1 is MNHEY and CDR2 SVGEGT. The CDR3 is made up of 18 amino acids. CDR3 sequence (DNA): TGTGCCAGCAGTTCCCCCACAGGGGGCGAATCCTATAATTCACCCCTCCACTTT. Its protein is CASSSPTGGESYNSPLHF.

This CDR3 is CASSVGANEQFF. The CDR3 nucleotides are TGTGCCAGCAGCGTTGGGGCGAATGAGCAGTTCTTC. The rearrangement uses TRBV9 and TRBJ2-1; D perhaps matches TRBD1 (5 bases). CDR1 and CDR2 (germline): SGDLS, YYNGEE. The CDR3 runs 12 residues. The V end was cut by 2 bases, the J end by 7 bases, with 7 bases between.

The chain recombines TRBV19 with TRBJ2-1, with 10 bases lining up with TRBD1. The V and J ends lost 5 bases and 7 bases, in that order; junction bases with no gene match: 8. CDR1 is LNHDA, CDR2 SQIVND, per germline (reference sequence). The CDR3 has 15 amino acids. CDR3 DNA sequence: TGTGCCAGTAGTTTCAGAAGGGACAGGGGAAATGAGCAGTTCTTC. As protein: CASSFRRDRGNEQFF.

The chain employs TRBV29-1 and TRBJ1-1, with D perhaps matching TRBD1 (5 bases). V dropped 2 bases and J dropped 0 bases, with 7 bases sitting between them. The length of the CDR3 is 13 residues. In germline, CDR1 is SQVTM, CDR2 ANQGSEA. This chain's CDR3 is CSVEHRLNTEAFF. The CDR3 nucleotides read TGCAGCGTTGAACACAGGTTGAACACTGAAGCTTTCTTT.

The chain combines TRBV5-6 with TRBJ1-4; D unresolved. Germline lookup yields CDR1 SGHDT and CDR2 YYEEEE. This CDR3 spans 16 amino acids. Trimming shortened V by 1 base and J by 7 bases, and 17 bases separated the two germline ends. Here the CDR3 DNA reads TGTGCCAGCAGCTTGTATCAGGTTGTAGGATCTGAAAAACTGTTTTTT. This gives the protein CASSLYQVVGSEKLFF.

The chain couples TRBV30 to TRBJ2-1; D is perhaps TRBD1 or TRBD2 (5 bases each). CDR3 length: 16 amino acids. The V gene lost 1 base and the J gene lost 7 bases, with 20 bases spanning the gap. The germline V gene has CDR1 GTSNPN and CDR2 SVGIG (reference sequence). CDR3 loop: CAWSDNPGTSWNEQFF. As DNA, the CDR3 is TGTGCCTGGAGTGACAACCCCGGGACCTCATGGAATGAGCAGTTCTTC.

The V call is TRBV18, the J call TRBJ2-3; 10 bases agree with TRBD2. The trim removed 6 bases at V and 2 bases at J, leaving 8 bases unmatched. Germline V gene data show CDR1 as KGHSH and CDR2 as LQKENI. The CDR3 has 16 residues. CDR3 DNA: TGTGCCAGCTCCCAACTAGCGGGGCGTAACACAGATACGCAGTATTTT. Protein: CASSQLAGRNTDTQYF.

The chain is built from TRBV4-1 and TRBJ1-3, with D possibly TRBD1 on 5 matching bases. Germline V CDR1 and CDR2: MGHRA, YSYEKL. This CDR3 has 18 residues. V lost 4 bases and J 3 bases, leaving 22 bases between the germline ends. CDR3 residues: CASSRSDQGSKGGNTIYF. Written as DNA, the CDR3 is TGCGCCAGCAGCCGTTCAGACCAGGGTTCGAAGGGTGGAAACACCATATATTTT.

V usage is TRBV7-2 and J usage is TRBJ2-3; unclear D gene. The CDR3 has 15 amino acids. Germline V lookup: CDR1 SGHTA, CDR2 FQGNSA. V was shortened by 0 bases and J by 4 bases, with 11 bases between the two germline ends. In DNA, the CDR3 is TGTGCCAGCAGCTTAGCACCGGTAGCCCCAGATACGCAGTATTTT. Encoded protein: CASSLAPVAPDTQYF.

The chain has TRBV18 and TRBJ1-1; 7 bases agree with TRBD1. With 3 bases clipped from V and 0 bases from J, the junction kept 7 bases outside the gene matches. The CDR3 contains 16 residues. Germline CDR1 and CDR2: KGHSH and LQKENI. In DNA, the CDR3 is TGTGCCAGCTCACCGTTGAGACAGGGATTGAACACTGAAGCTTTCTTT. Protein: CASSPLRQGLNTEAFF.

The rearrangement uses TRBV5-6 and TRBJ2-7; possibly TRBD1 for D (6 bases). Deletions cut 0 bases from V and 3 bases from J, with 13 bases between. Germline assignment: CDR1 SGHDT and CDR2 YYEEEE. The CDR3 covers 15 residues. For the CDR3, the DNA is TGTGCCAGCAGCTTGGACAGGGCGGCATACTACGAGCAGTACTTC. Amino acids: CASSLDRAAYYEQYF.

The chain joins TRBV10-3 to TRBJ2-7; 14 nucleotides match TRBD2. CDR1 is ENHRY and CDR2 is SYGVKD in the germline V gene. The V segment lost 6 bases and the J segment 0 bases; nucleotides outside the gene matches: 7. CDR3 length equals 17 residues. The CDR3 DNA reads TGTGCCATCAGGCCGGGACTAGCGGGGGACAGCTCCTACGAGCAGTACTTC. As protein: CAIRPGLAGDSSYEQYF.

The chain combines TRBV30 with TRBJ1-1; 7 nucleotides match TRBD1. V gave up 7 bases and J gave up 2 bases; unmatched junction bases: 4. In germline, CDR1 is GTSNPN, CDR2 SVGIG (reference sequence). The CDR3 is made up of 12 amino acids. DNA of the CDR3: TGTGCCTCACGACAGGGAAACACTGAAGCTTTCTTT. Protein: CASRQGNTEAFF.

This clone came up a few times. This rearrangement joins TRBV2 to TRBJ2-7; 9 nucleotides match TRBD1. From germline, CDR1 is SNHLY and CDR2 FYNNEI. V shed 4 bases and J 6 bases; nucleotides not matched to a gene: 4. This CDR3 region has 13 residues. The CDR3 sequence is CASSVDRGREQYF. The CDR3 DNA sequence: TGTGCCAGCAGTGTGGACAGGGGACGCGAGCAGTACTTC.

The chain couples TRBV29-1 to TRBJ2-2, with D tentatively TRBD2 (6 bases). The CDR3 sequence is 12 residues long. V lost 3 bases and J 6 bases, leaving 8 bases between the germline ends. Germline V gene lookup returns CDR1 SQVTM and CDR2 ANQGSEA. The CDR3 nucleotides are TGCAGCGTTGACAGGGACTCCGGGGAGCTGTTTTTT. It yields the protein CSVDRDSGELFF.